This entry lists 7 T cell receptor beta chains sequenced from one sample in a study of cytomegalovirus exposure and HLA in healthy donors (dated by TCRdb to about 2017). The library was produced with the immunoSEQ multiplex PCR assay. A mixture of 60 forward primers for TCR Vbeta segments and 13 reverse primers for TCR Jbeta segments was used in the multiplex PCR. This is the immuneACCESS table as TCRdb keeps it, with only in-frame sequences that have V and J called. A part of the clones is gone; compared with another copy, unresolved V genes explain less than half, and the rest is unexplained. Present in this sample are about 140,000 clones, over 60% of which were seen just once. Around 3.1% of the sample lies in the top ten. The sequenced sample consisted of PBMCs. The receptors were sampled from a man aged 40-49 years in good health and CMV-seronegative.

The chain is built from TRBV19 and TRBJ1-5; TRBD1 matches 9 bases. Trimming at V came to 11 bases and at J to 7 bases, leaving 12 bases not matched to a gene. Germline CDR1 reads LNHDA; CDR2 reads SQIVND (reference sequence). The CDR3 length is 14 residues. CDR3 in amino acids: CASAGTGRGQPQHF. CDR3 DNA sequence: TGTGCCTCCGCCGGGACAGGGAGAGGACAGCCCCAGCATTTT. The whole variable domain, remainder taken from reference TRBV19 and TRBJ1-5, is DGGITQSPKYLFRKEGQNVTLSCEQNLNHDAMYWYRQDPGQGLRLIYYSQIVNDFQKGDIAEGYSVSREKKESFPLTVTSAQKNPTAFYLCASAGTGRGQPQHFGDGTRLSIL.

The chain combines TRBV7-8 with TRBJ2-1; 12 nucleotides line up with TRBD1. V was pared by 10 bases and J by 8 bases, with 9 bases of the junction left unmatched. This CDR3 has 14 residues. Germline CDR1 SGHVS, CDR2 FQNEAQ. The CDR3 bases are TGTGCCACTCGACCGGGACAGGGGGCCCATGAGCAGTTCTTC. As protein: CATRPGQGAHEQFF.

The chain employs TRBV6-5 and TRBJ1-6, with 9 bases matching TRBD1. CDR1 is MNHEY and CDR2 is SVGAGI in the germline V gene. V was clipped by 4 bases and J by 7 bases; unmatched bases: 5. This CDR3 has 15 residues. The CDR3 is CASSSIDRGNSPLHF. CDR3 bases: TGTGCCAGCAGTTCTATCGACAGGGGGAATTCACCCCTCCACTTT.

Turning to this clone: An end of the junction differs from the germline gene, which may be a read error. This chain links TRBV7-2 with TRBJ1-4; 10 bases are a match to TRBD1. This CDR3 has 17 residues. Germline lookup yields CDR1 SGHTA and CDR2 FQGNSA. This chain's CDR3 is CASSRGGTGATNEILFF. CDR3 nucleotide sequence: TGTGCCAGCAGCCGGGGGGGGACAGGGGCAACTAATGAAATACTGTTTTTT.

This chain uses TRBV19 with TRBJ1-2; D unclear. V dropped 3 bases and J dropped 8 bases, with 16 bases sitting between them. This CDR3 spans 14 amino acids. CDR1 is LNHDA, CDR2 SQIVND, per germline (reference sequence). CDR3 DNA: TGTGCCAGTAGTATGCGACACACTTTGTTGGGCTACACCTTC. Translating it yields CASSMRHTLLGYTF.

CDR3 nucleotides: TGCAGCGGCACCGACAGAAGCACTGAAGCTTTCTTT. Its protein is CSGTDRSTEAFF. The V call is TRBV29-1, the J call TRBJ1-1, with D perhaps TRBD1 (5 bases). Looked up from germline, CDR1 is SQVTM and CDR2 is ANQGSEA. V was shortened by 7 bases and J by 4 bases, with 13 bases between the two germline ends. CDR3 size: 12 residues.

This clone was detected once. V usage is TRBV10-3 and J usage is TRBJ2-3, with TRBD1 matching 8 bases. This CDR3 has 16 amino acids. V lost 3 bases and J lost 1; bases outside the gene matches: 6. Germline V gene sequence: CDR1 ENHRY, CDR2 SYGVKD. The CDR3 spells CAISDPDRAGTDTQYF. Written as DNA, the CDR3 is TGTGCCATCAGTGACCCGGACAGGGCGGGCACAGATACGCAGTATTTT.